One and the same sample provided the 17 T cell receptor beta chains below, sequenced in a study of T cells after yellow fever vaccination. From the 5' RACE reads, TCRdb called clonotypes with MiXCR, one entry per CDR3 protein. Here the sample spans hundreds of thousands of distinct CDR3 sequences, roughly an eighth being singletons. Source: PBMCs, taken on the day of the yellow fever booster vaccination. The receptors shown here come from a man between 25 and 39 years old who received the YFV17D yellow fever vaccine.

The genes are TRBV7-2 and TRBJ2-6, with a possible D match to TRBD1 (6 bases). The CDR3 runs 16 residues. V gave up 5 bases and J gave up 0 bases, with 11 bases separating them. Germline V gene sequence: CDR1 SGHTA, CDR2 FQGNSA. This CDR3 reads CASSPQGTSGANVLTF. The CDR3 coding sequence is TGTGCCAGCAGCCCCCAGGGGACCTCTGGGGCCAACGTCCTGACTTTC. Looking up the rest from reference TRBV7-2 and TRBJ2-6 gives the full variable domain: GAGVSQSPSNKVTEKGKDVELRCDPISGHTALYWYRQSLGQGLEFLIYFQGNSAPDKSGLPSDRFSAERTGGSVSTLTIQRTQQEDSAVYLCASSPQGTSGANVLTFGAGSRLTVL.

The chain has TRBV20-1 and TRBJ2-3; 8 bases are shared with TRBD2. CDR1 and CDR2 (germline): DFQATT, SNEGSKA (reference sequence). The CDR3 covers 15 residues. J lost 2 bases, V lost 4 bases, and 8 bases had no gene match. This CDR3 is CSAKGLASTTDTQYF. The CDR3 DNA sequence: TGCAGTGCTAAAGGACTAGCCAGCACCACAGATACGCAGTATTTT.

V usage is TRBV29-1 and J usage is TRBJ2-7; D is ambiguous. This CDR3 is built from 14 residues. Between the trimmed V and J ends, which lost 6 bases and 3 bases, there was a span of 18 bases. The V gene's germline CDR1 is SQVTM and CDR2 ANQGSEA. The CDR3 nucleotides read TGCAGCGTCCCCGGTGAGGACGGCTACTACGAGCAGTACTTC. Translation gives CSVPGEDGYYEQYF.

In its sample, this clonotype was seen once. The chain employs TRBV5-4 and TRBJ2-6; D gene unclear. V was pared by 1 base and J by 1 base, with 15 bases between. The germline gives CDR1 SGHNT, CDR2 YYREEE (reference sequence). This CDR3 comprises 18 residues. The CDR3, as DNA: TGTGCCAGCAGCTTGAGACTTCCACTGAGATCTGGGGCCAACGTCCTGACTTTC. This translates into CASSLRLPLRSGANVLTF.

This clonotype was observed many times. The chain employs TRBV29-1 and TRBJ1-1; D call uncertain. Between the trimmed V and J ends, which lost 5 bases and 6 bases, there was a span of 7 bases. CDR3 length equals 10 residues. Germline CDR1 SQVTM, CDR2 ANQGSEA. The chain's CDR3 is CSVLESEAFF. CDR3 nucleotides: TGCAGCGTTTTAGAGTCTGAAGCTTTCTTT.

This clonotype has just a few counts. The chain uses TRBV6-1 and TRBJ2-1, with D possibly TRBD2 on 6 matching bases. V was shortened by 7 bases and J by 1 base, with 11 bases between the two germline ends. Germline CDR1 is MNHNS and CDR2 is SASEGT. The CDR3 has 14 residues. This CDR3 reads CASTWEASYNEQFF. Here the CDR3 DNA reads TGTGCCAGCACGTGGGAGGCGTCCTACAATGAGCAGTTCTTC.

This clonotype has only a few counts. This chain joins TRBV6-1 and TRBJ2-1; TRBD2 is a possible D gene (5 bases). The CDR3 consists of 16 residues. Trimming left V 1 base short and J 0 bases short, with 10 bases between. CDR1 MNHNS and CDR2 SASEGT come from the germline V gene. CDR3 amino acids: CASSEEPGSSYNEQFF. Here the CDR3 DNA reads TGTGCCAGCAGTGAAGAGCCTGGGAGCTCCTACAATGAGCAGTTCTTC.

This chain joins TRBV20-1 and TRBJ2-1; TRBD2 agrees at 7 bases. The CDR3 consists of 14 residues. The trim removed 1 base at V and 4 bases at J, leaving 4 bases unmatched. Germline CDR1 reads DFQATT; CDR2 reads SNEGSKA (reference sequence). CDR3 bases: TGCAGTGCTAGAGGCCAGCGGGGTTACAATGAGCAGTTCTTC. This translates into CSARGQRGYNEQFF.

V gene TRBV6-6 combines with J gene TRBJ2-5; maybe TRBD2 (6 bases). Trimming shortened V by 7 bases and J by 5 bases, and 11 bases separated the two germline ends. Germline-derived CDR1 and CDR2 are MNHNY and SVGAGI (reference sequence). The CDR3 runs to 12 residues. In DNA form, the CDR3 reads TGTGCCAGCACTGGGGAGGTGGAGACCCAGTACTTC. Protein product: CASTGEVETQYF.

This clonotype came up once. The CDR3: CASSHGIGNRLFF. CDR3 nucleotide sequence: TGTGCCAGCAGCCATGGGATCGGCAACAGACTGTTTTTT. This chain joins TRBV7-9 and TRBJ1-4, with D unclear. The CDR3 has 13 amino acids. CDR1 SEHNR and CDR2 FQNEAQ come from the germline V gene (reference sequence). Trimming cost V 5 bases and J 13 bases, with 17 bases left between them.

This clonotype was counted only a few times. The CDR3 loop reads CASTGHGRNEQFF. In nucleotides, the CDR3 is TGTGCCAGCACGGGGCACGGTAGGAATGAGCAGTTCTTC. V gene TRBV28 combines with J gene TRBJ2-1; either TRBD1 or TRBD2 may fit D (5 bases each). The CDR3 length is 13 residues. V was clipped by 7 bases and J by 7 bases, with 14 bases between them. The V gene's germline CDR1 is MDHEN and CDR2 SYDVKM.

In DNA, the CDR3 is TGTGCCAGCAGCTCTCAGGGGGGGAGCAGGTACACTGAAGCTTTCTTT. Residues: CASSSQGGSRYTEAFF. The rearrangement uses TRBV7-2 and TRBJ1-1; 7 bases match TRBD1. CDR3 size: 16 residues. CDR1 and CDR2 (germline): SGHTA, FQGNSA. With V trimmed by 4 bases and J by 3 bases, 11 bases remained unmatched.

This clonotype was counted a few times. This chain's CDR3 is CSAREVETQYF. In nucleotides, the CDR3 is TGCAGTGCTAGAGAGGTGGAGACCCAGTACTTC. J is TRBJ2-5 and V is TRBV20-1; D is unclear. This CDR3 is built from 11 residues. V lost 0 bases and J lost 5, with 4 bases in between. The V gene's germline CDR1 is DFQATT and CDR2 SNEGSKA (reference sequence).

At least ten counts were recorded for this clonotype. The chain combines TRBV7-2 with TRBJ2-2; no reliable D call. The germline V and J ends were trimmed by 1 base and 9 bases, with 12 bases remaining between them. This CDR3 has 14 residues. Germline CDR1 SGHTA, CDR2 FQGNSA. The CDR3, as DNA: TGTGCCAGCAGCTTAGTAAAAGGCTCGTGGGAGCTGTTTTTT. Its translation: CASSLVKGSWELFF.

In this sample, this clonotype turned up a few times. The chain combines TRBV7-2 with TRBJ2-4; 7 bases line up with TRBD2. Trimming at V came to 5 bases and at J to 8 bases, leaving 15 bases not matched to a gene. The CDR3 sequence is 16 residues long. Germline V gene lookup returns CDR1 SGHTA and CDR2 FQGNSA. CDR3 protein: CASSPPLWGGKDIQYF. Here the CDR3 DNA reads TGTGCCAGCAGCCCCCCCCTATGGGGGGGGAAGGACATTCAGTACTTC.

This clonotype showed up just a few times. The chain couples TRBV6-5 to TRBJ2-7, with D uncertain. Trimming stripped 2 bases from V and 2 bases from J, with 7 bases between. Per germline, CDR1 MNHEY and CDR2 SVGAGI. The CDR3 runs to 13 residues. The CDR3 DNA reads TGTGCCAGCAGTTACGGGAAAACCTACGAGCAGTACTTC. It yields the protein CASSYGKTYEQYF.

V usage is TRBV11-2 and J usage is TRBJ2-2, with a tentative D call TRBD2 (5 bases). Germline V gene data show CDR1 as SGHAT and CDR2 as FQNNGV. V lost 5 bases and J 2 bases, leaving 18 bases between the germline ends. The CDR3 length is 17 residues. CDR3 sequence (DNA): TGTGCCAGCAGCCCGATCGGGGTAGCGTCAAACACCGGGGAGCTGTTTTTT. It translates to CASSPIGVASNTGELFF.